This T cell receptor beta chain was sequenced for a study of blood T cell repertoires in COVID-19. For the study at large: Researchers got acute and convalescent COVID-19 samples from the United States, Italy and Spain. Sources were T cells, B-cell-depleted T cells, or PBMCs; the material itself was cDNA or gDNA.

Germline V CDR1 and CDR2: MGHDK, SYGVNS. V lost 2 bases to trimming and J lost 0 bases, with 4 bases between them. The CDR3 has 13 amino acids. Some clones are missing from TCRdb's copy, which holds only in-frame ones; the method was immunoSEQ multiplex PCR. The profile shows about 130,000 clones, around 86% of them singletons. This clonotype originated in a woman in her 70s with COVID-19, enrolled during active disease. Source material: peripheral blood. The rearrangement links TRBV25-1 to TRBJ1-2; D gene ambiguous. Here the CDR3 reads CASSELANYGYTF. Written as DNA, the CDR3 is TGTGCCAGCAGTGAACTAGCTAACTATGGCTACACCTTC.